Each of the 8 T cell receptor beta chains below was sequenced from the same sample in a study of CD8+ T cells in alopecia areata. The sample's treatment: oral pan-JAK inhibitor, 5-10 mg twice daily. RNA was isolated and reverse transcribed to cDNA, the sequencing template. The method was immunoSEQ multiplex PCR; TCRdb's version includes in-frame clones alone and lacks a portion of them. The sample includes about 190,000 clones, roughly three fifths of them seen just once. The specimen comprised CD4+ T cells sorted from blood, sampled at week 4, from a patient treated with tofacitinib. The source is a human donor with alopecia areata.

The rearrangement uses TRBV15 and TRBJ1-2; D is ambiguous. The CDR3 length is 14 residues. V was clipped by 6 bases and J by 2 bases, with 13 bases between them. CDR1 and CDR2 from the germline V gene are LNHNV and YYDKDF (reference sequence). Here the CDR3 DNA reads TGTGCCACCAGAGCTCGCATGGGCAACTATGGCTACACCTTC. Its translation is CATRARMGNYGYTF.

This chain uses TRBV9 with TRBJ2-5; 14 bases are shared with TRBD2. The CDR3 has 19 amino acids. The J segment lost 3 bases and the V segment lost 4 bases, leaving 14 bases of the junction unmatched. Germline lookup yields CDR1 SGDLS and CDR2 YYNGEE. The CDR3: CASSPRPGLAGDHEETQYF. Written as DNA, the CDR3 is TGTGCCAGCAGCCCCCGACCGGGACTAGCGGGAGACCACGAAGAGACCCAGTACTTC.

The gene calls are TRBV28 and TRBJ2-7, with 9 positions matching TRBD1. Germline V lookup: CDR1 MDHEN, CDR2 SYDVKM. V lost 6 bases and J lost 3; bases outside the gene matches: 6. The CDR3 runs to 14 residues. DNA for the CDR3: TGTGCCAGCAGCCGCAACAGGGGGCTCTACGAGCAGTACTTC. It specifies CASSRNRGLYEQYF.

The chain uses TRBV11-3 and TRBJ2-7, with TRBD1 matching 8 bases. Trimming at V came to 6 bases and at J to 5 bases, leaving 12 bases not matched to a gene. The CDR3 is 15 residues long. The V gene's germline CDR1 is SGHNT and CDR2 YENEEA. The chain's CDR3 is CASSPRSGGFNEQYF. In DNA form, the CDR3 reads TGTGCCAGCAGTCCCAGGTCAGGGGGCTTCAACGAGCAGTACTTC. The complete variable domain, with remaining parts taken from reference TRBV11-3 and TRBJ2-7, reads EAGVVQSPRYKIIEKKQPVAFWCNPISGHNTLYWYLQNLGQGPELLIRYENEEAVDDSQLPKDRFSAERLKGVDSTLKIQPAELGDSAVYLCASSPRSGGFNEQYFGPGTRLTVT.

This sequence joins TRBV5-1 and TRBJ1-1, with no clear D. V was shortened by 2 bases and J by 6 bases, with 14 bases between the two germline ends. The CDR3 covers 14 residues. CDR1 and CDR2 from the germline V gene are SGHRS and YFSETQ. CDR3: CASSFDPLGPEAFF. DNA for the CDR3: TGCGCCAGCAGCTTCGACCCATTGGGTCCTGAAGCTTTCTTT.

The chain links TRBV19 to TRBJ2-7; D unclear. CDR1 and CDR2 (germline): LNHDA, SQIVND (reference sequence). The CDR3 spans 13 residues. The V gene lost 9 bases and the J gene lost 0 bases, with 12 bases spanning the gap. CDR3 sequence: CASRYQSSYEQYF. In DNA, the CDR3 is TGTGCCAGCAGATACCAGAGCTCCTACGAGCAGTACTTC.

J is TRBJ1-5 and V is TRBV30, with D uncertain. Germline V lookup: CDR1 GTSNPN, CDR2 SVGIG (reference sequence). The CDR3 sequence is 13 residues long. Trimming took off 1 base at V and 9 bases at J, with 13 bases between the two ends. CDR3 nucleotide sequence: TGTGCCTGGAGTGGTACACAGCCCTCGCCCCAGCATTTT. Translation gives CAWSGTQPSPQHF.

The chain uses TRBV7-9 and TRBJ2-4, with a weak D call TRBD1 (5 bases). There are 15 residues in the CDR3. Germline assignment: CDR1 SEHNR and CDR2 FQNEAQ (reference sequence). Deletions cut 1 base from V and 4 bases from J, with 11 bases between. The CDR3 bases are TGTGCCAGCAGCTTAGAGCGTCAGGGTAAAAACATTCAGTACTTC. Encoded protein: CASSLERQGKNIQYF.